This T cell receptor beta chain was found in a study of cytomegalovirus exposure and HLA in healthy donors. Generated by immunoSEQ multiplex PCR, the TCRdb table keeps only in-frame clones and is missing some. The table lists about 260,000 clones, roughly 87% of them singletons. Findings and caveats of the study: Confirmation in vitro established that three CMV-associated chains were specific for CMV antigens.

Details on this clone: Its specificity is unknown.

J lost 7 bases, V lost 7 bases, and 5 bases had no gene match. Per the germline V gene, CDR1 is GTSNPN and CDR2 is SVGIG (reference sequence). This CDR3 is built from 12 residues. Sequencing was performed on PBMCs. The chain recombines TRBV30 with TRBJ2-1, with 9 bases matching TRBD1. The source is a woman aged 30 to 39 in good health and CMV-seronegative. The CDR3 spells CASMGQGNEQFF. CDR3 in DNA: TGTGCCTCTATGGGACAGGGAAATGAGCAGTTCTTC.